The 22 T cell receptor beta chains in this list originate from one sample, sequenced in a study of cytomegalovirus exposure and HLA in healthy donors. Primers for the PCR totalled 60 Vbeta and 13 Jbeta. The assay was immunoSEQ multiplex PCR, and TCRdb's table has in-frame clones only and misses some. The sample carries fewer than 200,000 clones, 76% recorded once. Sequencing was done on a sample of PBMCs. The receptors shown here come from a female donor in good health and CMV-seronegative.

The genes are TRBV29-1 and TRBJ2-5, with 9 bases matching TRBD2. The DNA matches TRBJ2-7 better at its end, which makes the J call doubtful. CDR1 and CDR2 (germline): SQVTM, ANQGSEA. This CDR3 contains 15 residues. CDR3 in amino acids: CSVGTDGTSSYEQYF. In DNA form, the CDR3 reads TGCAGCGTTGGAACAGATGGGACTAGCAGCTACGAGCAGTACTTC.

CDR3 sequence: CASSPRGGGTDTQYF. CDR3 in DNA: TGTGCCAGCAGCCCCCGGGGGGGCGGCACAGATACGCAGTATTTT. The rearrangement joins TRBV7-2 to TRBJ2-3; 8 nucleotides align to TRBD2. This CDR3 spans 15 amino acids. J was trimmed by 1 base and V by 5 bases; bases with no gene match: 5. The germline gives CDR1 SGHTA, CDR2 FQGNSA.

CDR3 nucleotides: TGTGCCAGCAGTCAACAGGGTGGGTTTAAGGGCTACACCTTC. Its translation: CASSQQGGFKGYTF. The chain links TRBV7-2 to TRBJ1-2; a possible D gene is TRBD1 (6 bases). The CDR3 runs to 14 residues. Germline V lookup: CDR1 SGHTA, CDR2 FQGNSA. Trimming cost V 6 bases and J 8 bases, with 19 bases left between them.

The genes are TRBV6-4 and TRBJ1-1, with D perhaps matching TRBD1 (5 bases). Per germline, CDR1 MRHNA and CDR2 SNTAGT. The CDR3 extends over 14 amino acids. V was clipped by 0 bases and J by 5 bases, with 10 bases between them. CDR3 nucleotides: TGTGCCAGCAGTGACTCCGGCAGGGCAACTGAAGCTTTCTTT. The encoded protein is CASSDSGRATEAFF.

The rearrangement uses TRBV18 and TRBJ1-5; possible D gene TRBD1, 5 bases. This CDR3 region has 16 residues. Trimming left V 3 bases short and J 7 bases short, with 19 bases between. Germline lookup yields CDR1 KGHSH and CDR2 LQKENI. The CDR3 spells CASSPQGLPGGQPQHF. The CDR3 nucleotides are TGTGCCAGCTCACCTCAGGGACTCCCGGGGGGACAGCCCCAGCATTTT. Complete variable domain (other parts from reference TRBV18 and TRBJ1-5): NAGVMQNPRHLVRRRGQEARLRCSPMKGHSHVYWYRQLPEEGLKFMVYLQKENIIDESGMPKERFSAEFPKEGPSILRIQQVVRGDSAAYFCASSPQGLPGGQPQHFGDGTRLSIL.

The chain links TRBV29-1 to TRBJ2-5; 11 nucleotides align to TRBD2. Trimming took 3 bases from V and 2 from J; bases not matched to a gene: 8. CDR3 size: 16 residues. Germline V lookup: CDR1 SQVTM, CDR2 ANQGSEA. Written as DNA, the CDR3 is TGCAGCGTTGAGGCTAGCGGGAGGTTTGGACAAGAGACCCAGTACTTC. Translation: CSVEASGRFGQETQYF.

This clone has only a few counts. This rearrangement joins TRBV4-3 to TRBJ1-2, with D tentatively TRBD1 (6 bases). Germline V gene data show CDR1 as LGHNA and CDR2 as YSLEER. The CDR3 covers 19 residues. Trimming cost V 0 bases and J 4 bases, with 24 bases left between them. CDR3: CASSQDREAGLQGIYGYTF. The CDR3, as DNA: TGCGCCAGCAGCCAAGATCGAGAGGCCGGTTTACAGGGAATCTATGGCTACACCTTC.

The table lists this clone with a count of one. V and J are TRBV27 and TRBJ1-1; D might be TRBD1 (6 bases). V shed 5 bases and J shed 4 bases, with 14 bases lying between them. From germline, CDR1 is MNHEY and CDR2 SMNVEV (reference sequence). This CDR3 has 14 amino acids. The CDR3 nucleotides read TGTGCCAGCAGTACAGGCGGGGGGCGCACTGAAGCTTTCTTT. This translates into CASSTGGGRTEAFF.

The CDR3 nucleotides read TGTGCCAGCAGTTACCACGGAGCCTCCAGCTACGAGCAGTACTTC. Translated: CASSYHGASSYEQYF. The gene calls are TRBV6-5 and TRBJ2-7; D gene unclear. Trimming took off 2 bases at V and 3 bases at J, with 14 bases between the two ends. CDR3 length: 15 amino acids. Germline assignment: CDR1 MNHEY and CDR2 SVGAGI.

The rearrangement joins TRBV6-1 to TRBJ1-1; D is perhaps TRBD1 (5 bases). The CDR3 length is 13 residues. In germline, CDR1 is MNHNS, CDR2 SASEGT. Trimming stripped 4 bases from V and 1 base from J, with 7 bases between. CDR3 protein: CASSVQGNTEAFF. The DNA for the CDR3 is TGTGCCAGCAGTGTCCAGGGGAACACTGAAGCTTTCTTT.

The chain links TRBV5-4 to TRBJ1-2; 10 bases map to TRBD1. This CDR3 region has 15 residues. Losses at the gene ends were 3 bases for V and 8 bases for J; bases not matched to a gene: 10. From germline, CDR1 is SGHNT and CDR2 YYREEE (reference sequence). The CDR3 here is CASSYPPGQGRGYTF. The CDR3 region has the DNA TGTGCCAGCAGCTACCCGCCGGGACAGGGGAGGGGCTACACCTTC.

The V call is TRBV7-2, the J call TRBJ2-7, with 9 bases lining up with TRBD1. CDR3 length: 13 residues. V trimming: 5 bases; J trimming: 5 bases; junction bases outside the gene matches: 4. Germline V gives CDR1 SGHTA, CDR2 FQGNSA. The CDR3 DNA reads TGTGCCAGCAGCCTGGGACAGGGTAACGAGCAGTACTTC. Protein: CASSLGQGNEQYF.

The CDR3 here is CASSLPGLGQSVYTF. In DNA form, the CDR3 reads TGTGCCAGCAGCTTACCCGGATTGGGACAGTCTGTCTACACCTTC. The rearrangement links TRBV5-4 to TRBJ1-2; 7 nucleotides line up with TRBD1. V shed 2 bases, J shed 10 bases, and the junction held 14 bases outside the gene matches. CDR3 length: 15 residues. The germline V gene has CDR1 SGHNT and CDR2 YYREEE (reference sequence).

The genes are TRBV19 and TRBJ1-4; 10 nucleotides agree with TRBD1. The CDR3 runs 14 residues. V trimming: 7 bases; J trimming: 6 bases; junction bases outside the gene matches: 5. Germline lookup yields CDR1 LNHDA and CDR2 SQIVND (reference sequence). CDR3 DNA sequence: TGTGCCAGTATGCGGACAGGGGGGGATGAAAAACTGTTTTTT. Amino acids: CASMRTGGDEKLFF.

The chain links TRBV7-9 to TRBJ1-2, with TRBD1 matching over 7 bases. The CDR3 is 13 amino acids. Germline trimming cut 11 bases from V and 4 bases from J; bases unmatched to any gene: 10. Looked up from germline, CDR1 is SEHNR and CDR2 is FQNEAQ (reference sequence). For the CDR3, the DNA is TGTGCCCGGAAAAAGGGACAGATCTATGGCTACACCTTC. It translates to CARKKGQIYGYTF.

This rearrangement joins TRBV6-4 to TRBJ2-7; the D is unclear. The CDR3 sequence is 12 residues long. The V and J ends lost 4 bases and 3 bases respectively, with 7 bases between them. CDR1 and CDR2 (germline): MRHNA, SNTAGT. The CDR3 region is CASSVSSYEQYF. In DNA, the CDR3 is TGTGCCAGCAGTGTTTCCAGCTACGAGCAGTACTTC.

The J gene is TRBJ1-3, the V gene TRBV28; no clear D gene. The germline V gene encodes CDR1 MDHEN and CDR2 SYDVKM. This CDR3 comprises 14 residues. Trimming stripped 4 bases from V and 2 bases from J, with 9 bases between. CDR3 loop: CASSSGSTGNTIYF. In DNA form, the CDR3 reads TGTGCCAGCAGTTCCGGTTCTACTGGAAACACCATATATTTT.

The chain has TRBV5-6 and TRBJ2-7; D may be TRBD1 (5 bases). Germline V CDR1 and CDR2: SGHDT, YYEEEE. V lost 3 bases, J lost 0 bases, and 13 bases lay in between. The CDR3 is 15 residues long. CDR3 sequence: CASSYSTVPSYEQYF. For the CDR3, the DNA is TGTGCCAGCAGCTACTCGACAGTGCCCTCCTACGAGCAGTACTTC.

The CDR3 DNA reads TGTGCCAGTAGTATCTCGACAGGGACTAATGAAAAACTGTTTTTT. Its translation: CASSISTGTNEKLFF. The rearrangement links TRBV19 to TRBJ1-4; TRBD1 agrees at 7 bases. V was clipped by 3 bases and J by 2 bases; unmatched bases: 3. CDR3 length: 15 residues. The germline gives CDR1 LNHDA, CDR2 SQIVND (reference sequence).

The chain joins TRBV7-2 to TRBJ2-1; D is possibly TRBD2 (6 bases). The CDR3 has 16 residues. Germline lookup yields CDR1 SGHTA and CDR2 FQGNSA. V lost 1 base and J 2 bases, leaving 12 bases between the germline ends. The DNA of the CDR3 is TGTGCCAGCAGCTTAGTGGGGGGTGGGACCTACAATGAGCAGTTCTTC. It yields the protein CASSLVGGGTYNEQFF.

The chain recombines TRBV28 with TRBJ1-1; perhaps TRBD1 as D (6 bases). Germline CDR1 is MDHEN and CDR2 is SYDVKM. The CDR3 loop spans 15 amino acids. V lost 6 bases and J lost 2, with 16 bases in between. CDR3 loop: CASSLPGQRNTEAFF. CDR3 nucleotides: TGTGCCAGCAGCCTCCCGGGACAAAGAAACACTGAAGCTTTCTTT.

This chain links TRBV5-1 with TRBJ2-3, with 10 bases aligning to TRBD2. V shed 2 bases, J shed 6 bases, and the junction held 6 bases outside the gene matches. This CDR3 region has 15 residues. Germline V gene sequence: CDR1 SGHRS, CDR2 YFSETQ. The CDR3 region is CASSLPSGGADTQYF. The DNA of the CDR3 is TGCGCCAGCAGCTTACCGAGCGGGGGGGCCGATACGCAGTATTTT.